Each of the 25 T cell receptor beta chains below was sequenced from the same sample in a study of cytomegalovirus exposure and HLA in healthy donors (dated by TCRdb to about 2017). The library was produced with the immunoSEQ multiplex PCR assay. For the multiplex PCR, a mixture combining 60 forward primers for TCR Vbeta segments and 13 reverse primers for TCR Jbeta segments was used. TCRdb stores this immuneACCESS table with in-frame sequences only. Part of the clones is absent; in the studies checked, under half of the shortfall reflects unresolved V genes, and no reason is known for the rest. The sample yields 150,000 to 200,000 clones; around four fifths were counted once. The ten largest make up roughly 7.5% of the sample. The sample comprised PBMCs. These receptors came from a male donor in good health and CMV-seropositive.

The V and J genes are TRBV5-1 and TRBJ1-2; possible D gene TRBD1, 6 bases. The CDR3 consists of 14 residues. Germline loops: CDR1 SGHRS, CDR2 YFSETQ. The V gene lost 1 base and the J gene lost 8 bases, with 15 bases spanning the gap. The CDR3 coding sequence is TGCGCCAGCAGCTTGTTATACAGGGCGGACGGCTACACCTTC. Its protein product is CASSLLYRADGYTF.

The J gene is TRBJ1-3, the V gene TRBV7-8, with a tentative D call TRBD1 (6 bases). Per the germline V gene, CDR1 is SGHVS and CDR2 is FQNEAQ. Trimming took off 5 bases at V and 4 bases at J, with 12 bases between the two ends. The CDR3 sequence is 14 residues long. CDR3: CASSTLGQGNTIYF. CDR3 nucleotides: TGTGCCAGCAGCACCCTAGGACAGGGAAACACCATATATTTT.

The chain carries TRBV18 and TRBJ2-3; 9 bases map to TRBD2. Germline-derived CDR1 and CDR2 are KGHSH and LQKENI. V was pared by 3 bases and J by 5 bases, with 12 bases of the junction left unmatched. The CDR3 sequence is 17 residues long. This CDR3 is CASSPPGIAGGQDTQYF. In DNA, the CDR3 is TGTGCCAGCTCACCCCCAGGAATCGCGGGGGGGCAAGATACGCAGTATTTT.

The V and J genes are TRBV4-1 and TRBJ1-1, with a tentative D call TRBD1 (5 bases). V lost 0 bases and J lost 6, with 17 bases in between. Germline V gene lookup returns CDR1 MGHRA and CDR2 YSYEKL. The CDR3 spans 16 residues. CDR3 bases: TGCGCCAGCAGCCAAGATTGGGCAGGGCCTCACCCTGAAGCTTTCTTT. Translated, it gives CASSQDWAGPHPEAFF.

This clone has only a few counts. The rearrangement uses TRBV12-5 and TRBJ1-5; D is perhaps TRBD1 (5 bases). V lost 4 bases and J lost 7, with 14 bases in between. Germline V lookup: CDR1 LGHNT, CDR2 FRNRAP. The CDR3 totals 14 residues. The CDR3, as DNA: TGTGCTAGTGGTTACCTTTCCCAGGGACAGCCCCAGCATTTT. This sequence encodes CASGYLSQGQPQHF. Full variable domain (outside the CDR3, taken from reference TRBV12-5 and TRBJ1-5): DARVTQTPRHKVTEMGQEVTMRCQPILGHNTVFWYRQTMMQGLELLAYFRNRAPLDDSGMPKDRFSAEMPDATLATLKIQPSEPRDSAVYFCASGYLSQGQPQHFGDGTRLSIL.

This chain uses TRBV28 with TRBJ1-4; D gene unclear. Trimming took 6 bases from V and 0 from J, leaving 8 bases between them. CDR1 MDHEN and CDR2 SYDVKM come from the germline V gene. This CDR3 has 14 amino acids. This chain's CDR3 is CASSAGTTNEKLFF. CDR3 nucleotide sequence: TGTGCCAGCAGCGCAGGAACAACTAATGAAAAACTGTTTTTT.

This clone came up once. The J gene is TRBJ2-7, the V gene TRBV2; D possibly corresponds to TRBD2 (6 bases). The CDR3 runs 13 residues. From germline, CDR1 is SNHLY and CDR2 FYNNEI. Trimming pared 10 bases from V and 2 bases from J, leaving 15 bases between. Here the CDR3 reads CATIHGGTYEQYF. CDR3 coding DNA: TGTGCCACCATCCACGGCGGGACCTACGAGCAGTACTTC.

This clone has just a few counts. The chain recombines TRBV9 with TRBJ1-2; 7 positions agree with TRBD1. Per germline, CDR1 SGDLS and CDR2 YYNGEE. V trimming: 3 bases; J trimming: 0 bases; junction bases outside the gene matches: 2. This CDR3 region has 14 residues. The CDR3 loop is CASSDGTANYGYTF. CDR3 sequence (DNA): TGTGCCAGCAGCGACGGGACAGCTAACTATGGCTACACCTTC.

The CDR3 nucleotides are TGTGCTAGTCACGAGACAGGGGTAGGGACAGATACGCAGTATTTT. Amino acid sequence: CASHETGVGTDTQYF. This chain connects TRBV12-5 to TRBJ2-3; 8 bases are a match to TRBD1. The CDR3 is 15 residues long. CDR1 is LGHNT, CDR2 FRNRAP, per germline. Trimming cost V 8 bases and J 3 bases; bases outside gene matches: 10.

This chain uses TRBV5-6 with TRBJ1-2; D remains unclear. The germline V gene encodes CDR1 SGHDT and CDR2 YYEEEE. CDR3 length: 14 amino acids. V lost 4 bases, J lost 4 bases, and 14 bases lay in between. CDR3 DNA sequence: TGTGCCAGCAGCCCCTCGGAGCGCCTCTATGGCTACACCTTC. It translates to CASSPSERLYGYTF.

This CDR3 reads CASSQLTVNYGYTF. The DNA for the CDR3 is TGCGCCAGCAGCCAACTGACAGTTAACTATGGCTACACCTTC. The V and J genes are TRBV4-1 and TRBJ1-2; D may be TRBD1 (5 bases). Germline values: CDR1 MGHRA, CDR2 YSYEKL. Trimming shortened V by 2 bases and J by 1 base, and 8 bases separated the two germline ends. The CDR3 has 14 amino acids.

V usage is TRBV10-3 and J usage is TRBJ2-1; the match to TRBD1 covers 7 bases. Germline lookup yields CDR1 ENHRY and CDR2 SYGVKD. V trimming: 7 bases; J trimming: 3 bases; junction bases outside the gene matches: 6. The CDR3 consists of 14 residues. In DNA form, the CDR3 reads TGTGCCATCAATCGACAGGGAGTCTACAATGAGCAGTTCTTC. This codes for CAINRQGVYNEQFF.

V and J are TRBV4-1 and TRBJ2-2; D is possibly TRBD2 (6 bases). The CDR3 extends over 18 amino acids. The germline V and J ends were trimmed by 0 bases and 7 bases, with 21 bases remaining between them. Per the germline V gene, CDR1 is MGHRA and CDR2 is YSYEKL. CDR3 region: CASSQEGASPGAGGELFF. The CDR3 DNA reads TGCGCCAGCAGCCAAGAAGGGGCCAGCCCCGGAGCGGGCGGGGAGCTGTTTTTT.

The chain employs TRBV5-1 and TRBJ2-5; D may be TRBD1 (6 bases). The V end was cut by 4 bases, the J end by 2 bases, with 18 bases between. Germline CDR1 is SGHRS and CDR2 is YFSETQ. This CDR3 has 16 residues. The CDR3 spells CASSAGARGSQETQYF. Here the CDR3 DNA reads TGCGCCAGCAGCGCAGGGGCGAGGGGGAGTCAAGAGACCCAGTACTTC. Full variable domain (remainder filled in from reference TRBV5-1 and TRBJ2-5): KAGVTQTPRYLIKTRGQQVTLSCSPISGHRSVSWYQQTPGQGLQFLFEYFSETQRNKGNFPGRFSGRQFSNSRSEMNVSTLELGDSALYLCASSAGARGSQETQYFGPGTRLLVL.

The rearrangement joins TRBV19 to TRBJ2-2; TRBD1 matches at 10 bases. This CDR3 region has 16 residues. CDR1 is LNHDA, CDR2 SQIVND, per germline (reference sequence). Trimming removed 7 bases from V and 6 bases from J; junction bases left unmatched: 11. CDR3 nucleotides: TGTGCCAGTAACCTGGCGACAGGGGGCTTAGCCGGGGAGCTGTTTTTT. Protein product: CASNLATGGLAGELFF.

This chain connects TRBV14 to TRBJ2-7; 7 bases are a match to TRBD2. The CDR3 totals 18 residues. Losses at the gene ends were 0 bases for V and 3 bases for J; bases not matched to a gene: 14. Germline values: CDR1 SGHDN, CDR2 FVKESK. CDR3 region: CASSQDKPLRGRDYEQYF. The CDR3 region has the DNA TGTGCCAGCAGCCAAGATAAGCCTCTGCGGGGGAGGGACTACGAGCAGTACTTC.

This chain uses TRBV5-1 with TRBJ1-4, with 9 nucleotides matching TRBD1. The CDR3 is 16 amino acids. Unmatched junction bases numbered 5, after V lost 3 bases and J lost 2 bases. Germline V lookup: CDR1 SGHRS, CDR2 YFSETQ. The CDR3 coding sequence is TGCGCCAGCAGCTACGGACAGGGGAGGACTAATGAAAAACTGTTTTTT. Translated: CASSYGQGRTNEKLFF.

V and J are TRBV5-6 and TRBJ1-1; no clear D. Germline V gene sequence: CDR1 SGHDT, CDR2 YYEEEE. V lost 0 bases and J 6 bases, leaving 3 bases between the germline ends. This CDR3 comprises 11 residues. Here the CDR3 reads CASSLGAEAFF. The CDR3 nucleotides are TGTGCCAGCAGCTTGGGCGCTGAAGCTTTCTTT.

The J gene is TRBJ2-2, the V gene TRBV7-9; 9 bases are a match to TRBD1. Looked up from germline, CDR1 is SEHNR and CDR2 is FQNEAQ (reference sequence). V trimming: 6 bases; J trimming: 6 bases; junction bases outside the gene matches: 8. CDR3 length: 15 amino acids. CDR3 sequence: CASRAGTGRPGELFF. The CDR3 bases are TGTGCCAGCAGGGCCGGGACAGGGCGTCCCGGGGAGCTGTTTTTT.

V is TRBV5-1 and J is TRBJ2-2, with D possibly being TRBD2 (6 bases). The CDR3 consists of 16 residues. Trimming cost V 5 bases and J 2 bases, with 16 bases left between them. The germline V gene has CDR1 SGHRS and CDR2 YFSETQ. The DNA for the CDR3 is TGCGCCAGCAGGGATGGGAGGCAGCTTAACACCGGGGAGCTGTTTTTT. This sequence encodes CASRDGRQLNTGELFF.

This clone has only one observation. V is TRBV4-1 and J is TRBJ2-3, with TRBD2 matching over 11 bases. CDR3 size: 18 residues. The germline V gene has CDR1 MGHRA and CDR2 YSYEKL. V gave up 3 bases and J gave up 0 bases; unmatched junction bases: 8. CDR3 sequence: CASSHKQTSGASTDTQYF. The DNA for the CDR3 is TGCGCCAGCAGCCACAAGCAGACTAGCGGGGCAAGCACAGATACGCAGTATTTT.

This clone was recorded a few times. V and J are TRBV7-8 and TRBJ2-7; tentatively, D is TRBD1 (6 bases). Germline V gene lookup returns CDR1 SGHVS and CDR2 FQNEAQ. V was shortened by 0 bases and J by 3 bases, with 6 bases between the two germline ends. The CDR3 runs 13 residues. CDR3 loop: CASSLADSYEQYF. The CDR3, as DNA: TGTGCCAGCAGCTTAGCGGACAGCTACGAGCAGTACTTC.

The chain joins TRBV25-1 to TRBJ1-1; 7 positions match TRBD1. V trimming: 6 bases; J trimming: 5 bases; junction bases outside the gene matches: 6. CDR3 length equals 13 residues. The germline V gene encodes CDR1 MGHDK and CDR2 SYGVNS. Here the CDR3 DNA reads TGTGCCAGCAGCGAGGGGGCGATGACTGAAGCTTTCTTT. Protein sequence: CASSEGAMTEAFF.

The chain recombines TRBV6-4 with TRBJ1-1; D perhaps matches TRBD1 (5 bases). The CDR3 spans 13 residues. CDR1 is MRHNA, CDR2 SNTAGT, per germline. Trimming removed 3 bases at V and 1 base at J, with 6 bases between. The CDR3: CASSETGNTEAFF. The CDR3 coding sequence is TGTGCCAGCAGTGAAACAGGGAACACTGAAGCTTTCTTT.

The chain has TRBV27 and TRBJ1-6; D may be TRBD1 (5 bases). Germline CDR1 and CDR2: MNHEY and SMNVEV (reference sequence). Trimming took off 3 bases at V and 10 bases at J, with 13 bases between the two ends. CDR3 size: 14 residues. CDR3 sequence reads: CASSFSQGRSPLHF. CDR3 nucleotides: TGTGCCAGCAGTTTCTCGCAGGGTCGATCACCCCTCCACTTT.